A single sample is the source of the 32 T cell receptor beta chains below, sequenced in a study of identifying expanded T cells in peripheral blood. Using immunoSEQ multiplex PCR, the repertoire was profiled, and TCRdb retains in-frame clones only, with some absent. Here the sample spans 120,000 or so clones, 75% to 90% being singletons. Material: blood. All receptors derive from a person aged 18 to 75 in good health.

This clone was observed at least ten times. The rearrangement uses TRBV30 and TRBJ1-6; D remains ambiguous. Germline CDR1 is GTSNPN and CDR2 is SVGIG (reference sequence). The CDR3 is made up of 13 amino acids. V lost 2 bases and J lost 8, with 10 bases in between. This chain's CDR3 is CAWSWSGDSPLHF. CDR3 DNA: TGTGCCTGGAGTTGGAGCGGGGATTCACCCCTCCACTTT. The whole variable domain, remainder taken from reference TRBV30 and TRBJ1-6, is SQTIHQWPATLVQPVGSPLSLECTVEGTSNPNLYWYRQAAGRGLQLLFYSVGIGQISSEVPQNLSASRPQDRQFILSSKKLLLSDSGFYLCAWSWSGDSPLHFGNGTRLTVT.

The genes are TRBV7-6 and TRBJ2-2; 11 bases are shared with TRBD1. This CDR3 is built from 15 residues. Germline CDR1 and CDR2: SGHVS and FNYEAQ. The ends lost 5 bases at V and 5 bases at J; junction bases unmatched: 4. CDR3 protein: CASSRTGGLTGELFF. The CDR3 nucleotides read TGTGCCAGCAGCCGGACAGGGGGCCTGACCGGGGAGCTGTTTTTT.

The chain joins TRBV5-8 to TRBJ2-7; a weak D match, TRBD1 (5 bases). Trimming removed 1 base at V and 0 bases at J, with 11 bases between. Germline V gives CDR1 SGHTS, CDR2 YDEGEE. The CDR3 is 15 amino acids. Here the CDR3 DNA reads TGTGCCAGCAGCTTGTACAGGCAAAGCTCCTACGAGCAGTACTTC. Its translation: CASSLYRQSSYEQYF.

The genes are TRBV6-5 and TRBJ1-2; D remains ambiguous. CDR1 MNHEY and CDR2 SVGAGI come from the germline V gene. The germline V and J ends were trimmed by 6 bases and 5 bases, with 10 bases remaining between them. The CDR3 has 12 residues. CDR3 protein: CASRSSVYGYTF. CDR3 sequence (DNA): TGTGCCAGCAGGTCATCGGTTTATGGCTACACCTTC.

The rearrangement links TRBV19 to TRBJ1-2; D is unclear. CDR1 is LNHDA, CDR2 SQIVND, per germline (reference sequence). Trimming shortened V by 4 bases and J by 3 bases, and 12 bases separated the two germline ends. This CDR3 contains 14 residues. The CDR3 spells CASSSPGLDYGYTF. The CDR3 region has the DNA TGTGCCAGTAGTAGCCCGGGTTTGGACTATGGCTACACCTTC.

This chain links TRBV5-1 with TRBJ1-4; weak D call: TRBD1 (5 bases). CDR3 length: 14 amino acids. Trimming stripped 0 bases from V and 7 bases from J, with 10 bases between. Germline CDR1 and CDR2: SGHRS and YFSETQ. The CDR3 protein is CASSLEQGGEKLFF. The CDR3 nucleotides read TGCGCCAGCAGCTTGGAGCAGGGAGGTGAAAAACTGTTTTTT.

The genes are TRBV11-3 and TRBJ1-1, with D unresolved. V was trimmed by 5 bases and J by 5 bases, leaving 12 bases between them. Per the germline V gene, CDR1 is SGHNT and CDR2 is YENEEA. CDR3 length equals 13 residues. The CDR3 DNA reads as TGTGCCAGCAGCCTAGGACGGTTAACTGAAGCTTTCTTT. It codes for CASSLGRLTEAFF.

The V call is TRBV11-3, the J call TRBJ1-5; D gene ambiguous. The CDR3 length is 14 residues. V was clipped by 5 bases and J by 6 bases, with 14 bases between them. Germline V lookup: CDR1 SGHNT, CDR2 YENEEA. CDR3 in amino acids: CASSPGGRLQPQHF. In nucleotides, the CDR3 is TGTGCCAGCAGCCCAGGAGGAAGGCTTCAGCCCCAGCATTTT.

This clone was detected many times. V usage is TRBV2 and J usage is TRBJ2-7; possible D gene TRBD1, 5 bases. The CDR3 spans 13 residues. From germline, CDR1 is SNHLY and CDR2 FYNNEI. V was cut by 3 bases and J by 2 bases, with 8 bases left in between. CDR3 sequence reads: CASSEYRTYEQYF. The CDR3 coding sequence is TGTGCCAGCAGTGAGTACAGGACCTACGAGCAGTACTTC. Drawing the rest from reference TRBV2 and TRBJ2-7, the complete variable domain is EPEVTQTPSHQVTQMGQEVILRCVPISNHLYFYWYRQILGQKVEFLVSFYNNEISEKSEIFDDQFSVERPDGSNFTLKIRSTKLEDSAMYFCASSEYRTYEQYFGPGTRLTVT.

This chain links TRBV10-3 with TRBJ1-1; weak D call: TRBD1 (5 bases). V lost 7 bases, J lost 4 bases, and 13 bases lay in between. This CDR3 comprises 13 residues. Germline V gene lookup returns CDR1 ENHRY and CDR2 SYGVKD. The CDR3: CAITRGVGTEAFF. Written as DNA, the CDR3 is TGTGCCATCACCCGGGGCGTCGGCACTGAAGCTTTCTTT.

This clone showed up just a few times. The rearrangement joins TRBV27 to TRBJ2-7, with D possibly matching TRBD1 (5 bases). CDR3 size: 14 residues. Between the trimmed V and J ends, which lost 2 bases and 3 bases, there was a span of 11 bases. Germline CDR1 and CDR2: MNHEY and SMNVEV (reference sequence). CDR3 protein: CASSLGVRDYEQYF. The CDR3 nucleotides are TGTGCCAGCAGTTTAGGTGTCAGGGACTACGAGCAGTACTTC.

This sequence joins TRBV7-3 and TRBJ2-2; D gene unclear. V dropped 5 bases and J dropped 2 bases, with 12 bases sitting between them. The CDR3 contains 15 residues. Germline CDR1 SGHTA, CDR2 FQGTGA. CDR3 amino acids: CASSPWPVNTGELFF. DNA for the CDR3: TGTGCCAGCAGCCCTTGGCCAGTAAACACCGGGGAGCTGTTTTTT.

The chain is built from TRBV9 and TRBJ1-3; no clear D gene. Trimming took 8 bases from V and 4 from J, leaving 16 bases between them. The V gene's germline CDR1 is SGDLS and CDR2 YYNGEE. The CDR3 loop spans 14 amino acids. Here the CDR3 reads CASNKAGSGNTIYF. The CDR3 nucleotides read TGTGCCAGTAATAAGGCGGGGTCCGGAAACACCATATATTTT.

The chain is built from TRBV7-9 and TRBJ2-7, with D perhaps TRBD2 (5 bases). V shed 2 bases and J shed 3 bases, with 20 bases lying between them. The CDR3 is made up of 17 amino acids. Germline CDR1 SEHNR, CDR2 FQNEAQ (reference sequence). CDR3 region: CASSLRLGLTGSYEQYF. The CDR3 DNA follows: TGTGCCAGCAGCTTACGTCTCGGTCTAACGGGGAGCTACGAGCAGTACTTC.

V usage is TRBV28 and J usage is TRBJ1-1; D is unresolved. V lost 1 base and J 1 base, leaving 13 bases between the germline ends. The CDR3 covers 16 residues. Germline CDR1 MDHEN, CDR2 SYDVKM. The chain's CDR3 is CASSLYVGSANTEAFF. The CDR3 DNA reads TGTGCCAGCAGTTTATATGTCGGCAGCGCGAACACTGAAGCTTTCTTT.

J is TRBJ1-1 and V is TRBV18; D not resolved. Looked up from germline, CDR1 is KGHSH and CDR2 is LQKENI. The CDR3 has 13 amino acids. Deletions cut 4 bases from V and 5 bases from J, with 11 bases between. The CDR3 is CASSRTGGTEAFF. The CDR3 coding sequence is TGTGCCAGCTCACGGACGGGAGGGACTGAAGCTTTCTTT.

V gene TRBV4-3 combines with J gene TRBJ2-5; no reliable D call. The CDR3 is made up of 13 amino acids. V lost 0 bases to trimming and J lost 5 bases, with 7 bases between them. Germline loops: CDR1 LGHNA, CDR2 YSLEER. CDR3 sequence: CASSQDPVETQYF. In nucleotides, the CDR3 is TGCGCCAGCAGCCAAGATCCCGTCGAGACCCAGTACTTC.

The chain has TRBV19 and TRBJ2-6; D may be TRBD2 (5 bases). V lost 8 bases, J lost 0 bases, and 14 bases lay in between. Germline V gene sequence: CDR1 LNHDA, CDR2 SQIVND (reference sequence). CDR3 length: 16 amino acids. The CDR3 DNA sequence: TGTGCCAGTGGAGGCAGCCGAGGCTCTGGGGCCAACGTCCTGACTTTC. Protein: CASGGSRGSGANVLTF.

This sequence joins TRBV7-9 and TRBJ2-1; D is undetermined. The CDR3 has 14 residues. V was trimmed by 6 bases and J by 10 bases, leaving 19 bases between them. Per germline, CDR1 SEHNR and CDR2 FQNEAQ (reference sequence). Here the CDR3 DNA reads TGTGCCAGCAGAAACAGAGCCCTCCTCACGGAGCAGTTCTTC. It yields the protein CASRNRALLTEQFF.

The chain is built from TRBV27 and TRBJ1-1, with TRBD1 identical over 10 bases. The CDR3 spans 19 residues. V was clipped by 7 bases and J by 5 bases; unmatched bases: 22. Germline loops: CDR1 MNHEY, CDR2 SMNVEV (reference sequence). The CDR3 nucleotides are TGTGCCAGCACTTCCCGAGAGGCTATCCGGGACAGGGGAGTGACTGAAGCTTTCTTT. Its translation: CASTSREAIRDRGVTEAFF.

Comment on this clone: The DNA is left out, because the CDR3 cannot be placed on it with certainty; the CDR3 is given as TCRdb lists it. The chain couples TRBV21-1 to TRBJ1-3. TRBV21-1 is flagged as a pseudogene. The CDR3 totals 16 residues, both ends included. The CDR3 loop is CASSTQTFGSGNTIYF.

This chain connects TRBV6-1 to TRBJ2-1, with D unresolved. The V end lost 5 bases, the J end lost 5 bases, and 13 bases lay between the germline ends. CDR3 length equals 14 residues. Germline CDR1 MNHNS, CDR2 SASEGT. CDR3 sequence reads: CASSRKEGNNEQFF. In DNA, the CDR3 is TGTGCCAGCAGTAGGAAAGAAGGTAACAATGAGCAGTTCTTC.

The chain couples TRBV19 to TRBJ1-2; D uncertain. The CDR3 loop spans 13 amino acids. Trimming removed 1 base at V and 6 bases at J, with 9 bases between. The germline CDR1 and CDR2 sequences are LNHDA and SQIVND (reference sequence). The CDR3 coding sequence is TGTGCCAGTAGTATAGTAGCCGCGAATGGCTACACCTTC. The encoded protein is CASSIVAANGYTF.

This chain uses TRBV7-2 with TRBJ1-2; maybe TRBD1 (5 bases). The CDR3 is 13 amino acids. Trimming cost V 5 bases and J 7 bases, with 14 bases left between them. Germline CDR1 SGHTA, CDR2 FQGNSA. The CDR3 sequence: CASSPHPGGGYTF. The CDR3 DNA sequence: TGTGCCAGCAGCCCACACCCGGGGGGTGGCTACACCTTC.

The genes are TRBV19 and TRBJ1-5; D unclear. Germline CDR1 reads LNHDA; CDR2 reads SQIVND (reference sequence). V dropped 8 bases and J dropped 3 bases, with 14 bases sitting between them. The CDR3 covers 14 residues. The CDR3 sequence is CASRHSAYNQPQHF. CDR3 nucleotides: TGTGCCAGTCGACACAGCGCATACAATCAGCCCCAGCATTTT. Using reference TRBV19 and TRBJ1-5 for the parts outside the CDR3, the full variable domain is DGGITQSPKYLFRKEGQNVTLSCEQNLNHDAMYWYRQDPGQGLRLIYYSQIVNDFQKGDIAEGYSVSREKKESFPLTVTSAQKNPTAFYLCASRHSAYNQPQHFGDGTRLSIL.

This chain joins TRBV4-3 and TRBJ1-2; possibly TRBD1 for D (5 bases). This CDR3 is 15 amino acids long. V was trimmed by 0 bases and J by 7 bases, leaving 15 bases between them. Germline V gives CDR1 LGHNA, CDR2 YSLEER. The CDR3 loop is CASSQDPGHSIGYTF. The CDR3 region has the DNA TGCGCCAGCAGCCAAGATCCAGGGCACTCTATTGGCTACACCTTC.

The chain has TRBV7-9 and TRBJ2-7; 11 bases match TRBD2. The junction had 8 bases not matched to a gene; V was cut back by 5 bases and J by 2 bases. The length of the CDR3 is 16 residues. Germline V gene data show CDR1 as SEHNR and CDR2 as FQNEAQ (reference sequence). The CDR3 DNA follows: TGTGCCAGCAGCGCCCTTGGGACTAGCGGCGCCTACGAGCAGTACTTC. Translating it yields CASSALGTSGAYEQYF.

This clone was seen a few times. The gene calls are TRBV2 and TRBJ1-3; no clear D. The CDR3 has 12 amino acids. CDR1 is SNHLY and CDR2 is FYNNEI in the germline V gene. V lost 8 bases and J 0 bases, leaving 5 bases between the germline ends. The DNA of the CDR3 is TGTGCCAGCGTGGGCTCTGGAAACACCATATATTTT. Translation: CASVGSGNTIYF.

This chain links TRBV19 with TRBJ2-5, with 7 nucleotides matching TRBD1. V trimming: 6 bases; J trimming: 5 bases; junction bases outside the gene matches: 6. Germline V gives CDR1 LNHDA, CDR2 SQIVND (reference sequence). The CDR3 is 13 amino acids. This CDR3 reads CASRQTGYETQYF. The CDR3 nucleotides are TGTGCCAGTAGACAGACAGGGTATGAGACCCAGTACTTC.

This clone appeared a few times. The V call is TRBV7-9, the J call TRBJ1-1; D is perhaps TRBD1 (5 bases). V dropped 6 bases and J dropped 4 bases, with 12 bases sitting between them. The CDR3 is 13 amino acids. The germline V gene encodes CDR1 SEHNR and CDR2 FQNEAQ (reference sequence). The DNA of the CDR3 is TGTGCCAGCAGTAGGTGGGGCGGCACTGAAGCTTTCTTT. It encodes CASSRWGGTEAFF. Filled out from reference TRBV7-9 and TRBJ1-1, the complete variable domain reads DTGVSQNPRHKITKRGQNVTFRCDPISEHNRLYWYRQTLGQGPEFLTYFQNEAQLEKSRLLSDRFSAERPKGSFSTLEIQRTEQGDSAMYLCASSRWGGTEAFFGQGTRLTVV.

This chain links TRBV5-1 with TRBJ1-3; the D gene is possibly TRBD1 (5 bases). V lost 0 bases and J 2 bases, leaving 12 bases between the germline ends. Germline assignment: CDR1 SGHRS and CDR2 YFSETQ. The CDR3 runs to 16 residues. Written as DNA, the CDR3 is TGCGCCAGCAGCTTGGTTGGGGCAGTCGCTGGAAACACCATATATTTT. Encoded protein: CASSLVGAVAGNTIYF.

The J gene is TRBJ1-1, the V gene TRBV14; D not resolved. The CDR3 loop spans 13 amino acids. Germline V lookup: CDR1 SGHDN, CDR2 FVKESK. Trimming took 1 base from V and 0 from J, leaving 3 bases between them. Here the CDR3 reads CASSQGVNTEAFF. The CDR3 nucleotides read TGTGCCAGCAGCCAAGGCGTGAACACTGAAGCTTTCTTT.